This is a list of T cell receptor beta chains from one sample in a study of blood T cell repertoires in COVID-19. Repertoires were generated with immunoSEQ multiplex PCR, while TCRdb's copy carries only in-frame clones and drops some. The sample carries a few hundred thousand clones, approximately 78% recorded once. Sequenced: peripheral blood. These receptors came from a woman in her 70s with COVID-19, enrolled during active disease. CDR3s include the opening cysteine and the closing phenylalanine or tryptophan. A D gene is named only where the DNA matches it firmly. Expanded clones get a size class; other rows say once, few or many, or leave the size out.

v_call	d_call	j_call	clone_size	cdr3_length	cdr3_aa	cdr3_nt
TRBV20-1	TRBD2	TRBJ2-1	once	17	CSASLGAGLAVNNEQFF	TGCAGTGCTAGTTTGGGCGCTGGACTAGCGGTTAACAATGAGCAGTTCTTC
TRBV4-2	TRBD2	TRBJ2-3	once	16	CASSQLTSGSTDTQYF	TGTGCCAGCAGCCAATTGACTAGCGGGAGCACAGATACGCAGTATTTT
TRBV5-6	NA	TRBJ2-3	NA	15	CASSLVGQSTDTQYF	TGTGCCAGCAGCTTGGTGGGGCAGAGCACAGATACGCAGTATTTT
TRBV3-1/TRBV3-2	NA	TRBJ2-1	NA	16	CASSQAGVSVNNEQFF	TGTGCCAGCAGCCAAGCTGGCGTAAGCGTAAACAATGAGCAGTTCTTC
TRBV11-2	NA	TRBJ2-6	NA	14	CASSLWGTANVLTF	TGTGCCAGCAGCTTATGGGGGACAGCCAACGTCCTGACTTTC
TRBV20-1	TRBD2	TRBJ2-7	NA	14	CSASRAGLNYEQYF	TGCAGTGCAAGTCGAGCGGGACTCAACTACGAGCAGTACTTC
TRBV5-1	TRBD2	TRBJ2-3	NA	15	CASSLVASGTDTQYF	TGCGCCAGCAGCTTGGTGGCTAGCGGTACAGATACGCAGTATTTT
TRBV5-1	NA	TRBJ1-5	NA	16	CASSLGQGYSNQPQHF	TGCGCCAGCAGCTTAGGACAAGGTTATAGCAATCAGCCCCAGCATTTT
TRBV4-3	TRBD1	TRBJ2-3	NA	17	CASSQTNGQGSTDTQYF	TGCGCCAGCAGCCAGACAAACGGACAGGGTAGCACAGATACGCAGTATTTT
TRBV25-1	TRBD2	TRBJ2-1	NA	15	CASSEAGDLGNEQFF	TGTGCCAGCAGTGAAGCGGGAGACTTAGGCAATGAGCAGTTCTTC
TRBV5-1	NA	TRBJ2-2	NA	16	CASSLLGRGDTGELFF	TGCGCCAGCAGCTTGCTTGGCAGGGGTGACACCGGGGAGCTGTTTTTT
TRBV6-5	NA	TRBJ1-5	NA	14	CASSYQDNVGPQHF	TGTGCCAGCAGTTACCAGGATAATGTAGGGCCCCAGCATTTT
TRBV7-8	NA	TRBJ2-5	NA	13	CASSSDRKETQYF	TGTGCCAGCAGCTCCGACAGAAAAGAGACCCAGTACTTC
TRBV3-1/TRBV3-2	NA	TRBJ1-2	NA	14	CASSQGASNYGYTF	TGTGCCAGCAGCCAAGGAGCTAGCAACTATGGCTACACCTTC
TRBV6-4	NA	TRBJ1-5	NA	14	CASSQDQGNQPQHF	TGTGCCAGCAGCCAAGACCAGGGCAATCAGCCCCAGCATTTT
TRBV10-3	TRBD2	TRBJ2-3	NA	12	CASGGSTDTQYF	TGTGCCTCGGGAGGGAGCACAGATACGCAGTATTTT
TRBV5-8	TRBD1	TRBJ1-1	NA	16	CASSLQTGVRGTEAFF	TGTGCCAGCAGCTTGCAGACAGGGGTTCGAGGCACTGAAGCTTTCTTT
TRBV5-1	NA	TRBJ1-1	NA	15	CASSFGRASDTEAFF	TGCGCCAGCAGCTTCGGGAGGGCTTCGGACACTGAAGCTTTCTTT
TRBV5-1	TRBD1	TRBJ2-3	NA	17	CASAYGARGLGTDTQYF	TGCGCCAGCGCGTATGGCGCCAGGGGGCTCGGCACAGATACGCAGTATTTT
TRBV6-5	TRBD1	TRBJ1-2	NA	14	CASSYRLQGAAPTF	TGTGCCAGCAGTTATCGACTACAGGGGGCGGCTCCCACCTTC
TRBV28	NA	TRBJ2-7	NA	12	CASSVGTYEQYF	TGTGCCAGCAGCGTTGGGACTTACGAGCAGTACTTC
TRBV7-2	TRBD2	TRBJ2-7	NA	14	CASSLTSGRYEQYF	TGTGCCAGCAGCCTTACTAGCGGGAGGTACGAGCAGTACTTC
TRBV19	TRBD2	TRBJ2-7	NA	13	CASTVAGSYEQYF	TGTGCCAGTACCGTAGCGGGATCCTACGAGCAGTACTTC
TRBV4-3	TRBD1	TRBJ1-2	once	18	CASSRTITGGARLGGYTF	TGCGCCAGCAGCCGCACAATTACAGGGGGCGCCCGGTTGGGTGGCTACACCTTC
TRBV5-1	TRBD2	TRBJ2-5	NA	16	CASSLDSSGGKETQYF	TGCGCCAGCAGCTTGGACTCTAGCGGGGGGAAGGAGACCCAGTACTTC
TRBV14	NA	TRBJ2-1	NA	17	CASSQEHLRGSNNEQFF	TGTGCCAGCAGCCAAGAACACCTAAGGGGTAGCAACAATGAGCAGTTCTTC
TRBV14	NA	TRBJ2-1	many	19	CASSQGWGLSPGLYNEQFF	TGTGCCAGCAGCCAAGGGTGGGGCCTCTCACCAGGGTTATACAATGAGCAGTTCTTC
TRBV5-1	NA	TRBJ1-1	NA	13	CASSPGEGSQAFF	TGCGCCAGCAGCCCGGGAGAGGGTTCGCAAGCTTTCTTT
TRBV12-3/TRBV12-4	NA	TRBJ1-1	NA	11	CASSRNTEAFF	TGTGCCAGCAGTCGGAACACTGAAGCTTTCTTT
TRBV11-2	NA	TRBJ2-7	NA	15	CASSLDRLAGSPQYF	TGTGCCAGCAGCTTAGATCGTCTGGCGGGATCCCCTCAGTACTTC
TRBV6-6	TRBD2	TRBJ2-1	NA	15	CASRESGSNYNEQFF	TGTGCCAGCAGGGAGAGCGGGAGTAACTACAATGAGCAGTTCTTC
TRBV18	TRBD1	TRBJ2-7	NA	16	CASSSGQKLITYEQYF	TGTGCCAGCTCATCGGGACAGAAGTTGATCACCTACGAGCAGTACTTC
TRBV9	TRBD2	TRBJ2-3	NA	15	CASSVVAGVGDTQYF	TGTGCCAGCAGCGTAGTAGCGGGAGTTGGAGATACGCAGTATTTT
TRBV24-1	NA	TRBJ1-5	NA	13	CATSATFGQPQHF	TGTGCCACCAGTGCAACTTTCGGTCAGCCCCAGCATTTT
TRBV4-3	TRBD1	TRBJ1-5	NA	16	CASSQDMRQGNQPQHF	TGCGCCAGCAGCCAAGATATGCGACAGGGTAATCAGCCCCAGCATTTT
TRBV1	NA	TRBJ2-7	NA	14	CTTDPGTLNYEQYF	TGCACCACCGACCCCGGGACTCTTAACTACGAGCAGTACTTC
TRBV27	NA	TRBJ2-7	NA	15	CASSSQQGVSTEQYF	TGTGCCAGCAGTTCCCAACAGGGCGTCTCGACCGAGCAGTACTTC
TRBV28	NA	TRBJ1-6	NA	16	CASSRSGSSYNSPLHF	TGTGCCAGCAGTCGGTCCGGGAGCTCCTATAATTCACCCCTCCACTTT
TRBV18	NA	TRBJ2-3	NA	14	CASSLGSQGDTQYF	TGTGCCAGCTCACTCGGGAGCCAAGGGGATACGCAGTATTTT
TRBV6-5	NA	TRBJ2-7	NA	12	CASSPQGGEQYF	TGTGCCAGCAGTCCCCAGGGGGGCGAGCAGTACTTC
TRBV7-9	TRBD1	TRBJ2-2	NA	17	CASTFTPGQEYTGELFF	TGTGCCAGCACCTTCACACCGGGACAGGAGTACACCGGGGAGCTGTTTTTT
TRBV3-1/TRBV3-2	TRBD1	TRBJ2-1	once	17	CASSQDWGTGGMNEQFF	TGTGCCAGCAGCCAAGATTGGGGGACAGGGGGCATGAATGAGCAGTTCTTC
TRBV27	NA	TRBJ2-3	NA	15	CASSLSQFGTDTQYF	TGTGCCAGCAGTTTAAGTCAGTTTGGCACAGATACGCAGTATTTT